This T cell receptor beta chain came from a study of blood T cells in healthy people across ages. The authors ran a second PCR of about 6 to 11 cycles using a sample-barcoded 5' primer and a J-beta primer mix. TCRdb redid the calling of the 5' RACE reads with MiXCR, one entry per CDR3 protein. The sample has over a million distinct CDR3 sequences; around 25% are singletons. This clonotype has more than one count but fewer than ten. Its target is unknown. Study outcomes and limitations: Older age coincided with a roughly linear decline in TCR beta diversity per million T cells. Investigators viewed diversity estimates from one million T cells as underestimates, the study reported.

V shed 8 bases and J 5 bases; nucleotides not matched to a gene: 4. The CDR3 has 11 residues. Germline V gene sequence: CDR1 SQVTM, CDR2 ANQGSEA. This sample also appeared in a second study, on T cells of mothers and their children. That study reports: Donation came from three healthy Caucasian mothers together with their six children. The authors found no persistent microchimeric T cell clones.

The rearrangement uses TRBV29-1 and TRBJ2-5; 8 bases align to TRBD1. The source is a girl between 2 and 10 years old in good health. Sequencing input: blood. CDR3 residues: CSKGTGETQYF. The CDR3 coding sequence is TGCAGCAAAGGGACAGGCGAGACCCAGTACTTC. Looking up the rest from reference TRBV29-1 and TRBJ2-5 gives the full variable domain: SAVISQKPSRDICQRGTSLTIQCQVDSQVTMMFWYRQQPGQSLTLIATANQGSEATYESGFVIDKFPISRPNLTFSTLTVSNMSPEDSSIYLCSKGTGETQYFGPGTRLLVL.